Below are 8 T cell receptor beta chains sequenced from a single sample in a study of identical twins' blood T cells. TCRdb recomputed calls from the 5' RACE reads with MiXCR, one row per CDR3 protein. Among roughly 380,000 distinct CDR3 sequences listed, under 30% were seen once. The sample comprised PBMCs. The receptors come from a woman aged 18 to 55 in good health.

This clonotype has more than one count but fewer than ten. V and J are TRBV19 and TRBJ1-2; D gene ambiguous. This CDR3 is 15 amino acids long. In germline, CDR1 is LNHDA, CDR2 SQIVND (reference sequence). V lost 3 bases and J 4 bases, leaving 15 bases between the germline ends. CDR3 DNA sequence: TGTGCCAGTAGTATTTGGGGTTGGCGGTTCTATGGCTACACCTTC. This gives the protein CASSIWGWRFYGYTF.

J is TRBJ2-2 and V is TRBV20-1; 7 bases agree with TRBD1. With 0 bases clipped from V and 7 bases from J, the junction kept 8 bases outside the gene matches. The CDR3 has 15 amino acids. Germline CDR1 and CDR2: DFQATT and SNEGSKA (reference sequence). This CDR3 reads CSARDLTGENGELFF. In DNA form, the CDR3 reads TGCAGTGCTAGAGACTTAACAGGGGAAAACGGGGAGCTGTTTTTT.

The V and J genes are TRBV9 and TRBJ2-5, with D maybe TRBD2 (5 bases). The CDR3 has 13 amino acids. Trimming removed 4 bases at V and 5 bases at J, with 12 bases between. Germline V gene lookup returns CDR1 SGDLS and CDR2 YYNGEE. The DNA for the CDR3 is TGTGCCAGCAGCCTGGGAGCTGTGGAGACCCAGTACTTC. Translation gives CASSLGAVETQYF.

This clonotype was observed at least ten times. This chain connects TRBV6-5 to TRBJ1-2, with D unclear. Trimming removed 2 bases at V and 3 bases at J, with 7 bases between. This CDR3 spans 13 amino acids. Germline CDR1 MNHEY, CDR2 SVGAGI. This CDR3 reads CASSYGVHYGYTF. CDR3 sequence (DNA): TGTGCCAGCAGTTACGGGGTACACTATGGCTACACCTTC.

This clonotype was picked up a small number of times. This rearrangement joins TRBV19 to TRBJ2-3; TRBD1 agrees at 8 bases. V gave up 10 bases and J gave up 6 bases; unmatched junction bases: 3. The CDR3 contains 11 residues. Germline V gene data show CDR1 as LNHDA and CDR2 as SQIVND (reference sequence). CDR3 loop: CAIGQGDTQYF. The DNA for the CDR3 is TGTGCCATCGGACAGGGTGATACGCAGTATTTT.

Ten or more counts support this clonotype. At one boundary the junction diverges from the germline segment, which might be a read error. The V gene is TRBV4-3, the J gene TRBJ2-3; D gene ambiguous. This CDR3 contains 14 residues. Germline-derived CDR1 and CDR2 are LGHNA and YSLEER. CDR3 loop: CASSQDGGTDTQYF. Written as DNA, the CDR3 is TGTGCCAGCAGCCAAGATGGGGGCACAGATACGCAGTATTTT.

The rearrangement joins TRBV9 to TRBJ1-5, with TRBD1 matching 8 bases. The CDR3 loop spans 16 amino acids. The V gene's germline CDR1 is SGDLS and CDR2 YYNGEE. Trimming at V came to 0 bases and at J to 9 bases, leaving 11 bases not matched to a gene. As DNA, the CDR3 is TGTGCCAGCAGCGTAGGTACGGGACAGGAAACGTGGCCCCAGCATTTT. The encoded protein is CASSVGTGQETWPQHF.

The chain combines TRBV20-1 with TRBJ2-7; D possibly uses TRBD1 or TRBD2 (5 bases each). CDR3 size: 15 residues. V lost 3 bases and J 0 bases, leaving 15 bases between the germline ends. Germline V gene data show CDR1 as DFQATT and CDR2 as SNEGSKA (reference sequence). CDR3 bases: TGCAGTGCTAGCCTGCCGGGACGAAGCTCCTACGAGCAGTACTTC. Translating it yields CSASLPGRSSYEQYF.